Described below is a single T cell receptor (beta chain) sequence and its context. The antigen this receptor binds is unknown. Base quality data are lacking; no much larger clone is found one base away. Libraries were built with the immunoSEQ multiplex PCR assay. Rearranged TCR beta chain sequences were amplified using the hsTCRB Kit according to the manufacturer's protocol. Sequencing of TCRB libraries was carried out on an Illumina MiSeq. In the authors' own workflow: Demultiplexing, trimming and gene mapping were performed with the kit vendor's proprietary platform. The source is immuneACCESS, and TCRdb retained only in-frame sequences with V and J called. Part of the clones is not carried over; for the studies checked, unresolved V genes explain less than half of this, and the remainder is unexplained. V, J and clone size are taken as reported in that table, and D and trimming were inferred from the DNA itself. The sample yields tens of thousands of clones; more than 65% were counted once. Approximately 19% of the sample belongs to the ten largest clones.

This entry is derived from a study of a mutant IDH1 vaccine in newly diagnosed glioma (dated by TCRdb to about 2021). Turning to the overall study: Of the 25 to 35 patients who were treated, approximately 62% were male and around 38% were female, and the mean age was approximately 40 years. Prior to enrollment, patients had been given standard therapy consisting of radiotherapy alone, temozolomide alone, or radiochemotherapy with temozolomide, with the combination given to most patients. Peripheral blood was drawn at six visits: V03 (baseline), V05, V07, V10, V12 and V13. Longitudinal TCRB deep sequencing was performed for about two dozen treated patients wherever samples were available for exploratory analyses.

What the time point label conveys for this sample: baseline, week 1 (first vaccination visit). Explained via the paper, the treatment or condition label denotes: pre-vaccination baseline after standard-of-care therapy. The donors had newly diagnosed IDH1-mutant astrocytomas of WHO grade 3 or 4 that showed loss of nuclear ATRX. The samples were drawn from NOA16, a multicentre, single-arm, open-label phase I trial in Germany that tested a mutant IDH1 peptide vaccine in humans for the first time. Visit V03 blood draws served as the baseline sample for immunogenicity testing. Genomic DNA for TCRB sequencing was extracted from EDTA blood using the DNeasy Blood and Tissue Kit. The cysteine opens and the phenylalanine closes a CDR3 of 11 amino acids. CDR3 DNA is the only sequence kept; it has 33 bases, read in frame from the first base. V was cut back by 3 bases and J by 5 bases, leaving a gap of 5 bases between them. CDR1 and CDR2 are read off the germline V gene (reference sequence) as SGHNT and YYREEE.

What the research found in general, with its limitations: Pseudoprogression seemed to be unrelated to changes in the top peripheral T cell clonotypes found by TCRB sequencing. Selection of PBMC samples for TCRB deep sequencing was based on availability. According to the authors, sample limitations meant that analyses of patient blood samples could not be reproduced. Vaccine-induced immune responses across multiple MHC alleles were detected in 93.3% of patients.

The TCR originated in a man aged 30-40 years with glioma. The chain uses TRBV5-4 and TRBJ1-1; the D gene is unclear. The input for sequencing was PBMCs, taken from a glioma patient treated with radiotherapy, temozolomide or both. The CDR3 protein: CASSWVTEAFF. The nucleotide sequence reads as follows: TGTGCCAGCAGCTGGGTGACTGAAGCTTTCTTT.